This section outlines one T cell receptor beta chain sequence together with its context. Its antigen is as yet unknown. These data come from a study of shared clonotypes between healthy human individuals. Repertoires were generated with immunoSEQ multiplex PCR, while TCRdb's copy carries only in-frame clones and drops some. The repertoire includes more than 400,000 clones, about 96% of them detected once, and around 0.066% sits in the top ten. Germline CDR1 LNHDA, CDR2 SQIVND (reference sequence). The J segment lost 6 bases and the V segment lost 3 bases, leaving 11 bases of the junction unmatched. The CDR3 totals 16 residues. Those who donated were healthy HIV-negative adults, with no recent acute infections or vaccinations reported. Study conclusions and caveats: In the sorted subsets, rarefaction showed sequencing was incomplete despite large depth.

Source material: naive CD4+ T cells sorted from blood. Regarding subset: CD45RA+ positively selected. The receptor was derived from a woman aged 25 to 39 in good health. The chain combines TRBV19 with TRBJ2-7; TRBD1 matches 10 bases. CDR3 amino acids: CASSISGTGVFGEQYF. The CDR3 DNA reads TGTGCCAGTAGTATTTCCGGGACAGGGGTTTTTGGCGAGCAGTACTTC.